Listed below are T cell receptor beta chains from one sample, sequenced in a study of shared clonotypes between healthy human individuals. Only in-frame clones appear in the TCRdb table, and some are missing; sequencing was by immunoSEQ multiplex PCR. The profile covers about 1 million clones, with 60% to 80% appearing a single time and about 1.5% taken by the ten largest. Sequencing used memory CD4+ T cells sorted from blood. All receptors derive from a man in his late teens or twenties in good health. The CDR3 runs from the conserved cysteine through the conserved F or W. The order of the fields is CDR3 length, J gene, D gene, V gene, clone size, CDR3 DNA, CDR3 protein. The D gene is left open where the match is weak. Clone size is not always given. Where it is, it says once, few, many or a class for expanded clones.

14,TRBJ2-1,NA,TRBV30,NA,TGTGCCTGGAGTACTGATAGCTCCTACAATGAGCAGTTCTTC,CAWSTDSSYNEQFF
13,TRBJ2-7,NA,TRBV19,NA,TGTGCCAGTAGTGGGACGGGGACCTACGAGCAGTACTTC,CASSGTGTYEQYF
14,TRBJ2-7,TRBD2,TRBV9,NA,TGTGCCAGCAGCAGGACTAGCTCGACCTACGAGCAGTACTTC,CASSRTSSTYEQYF
13,TRBJ2-3,NA,TRBV6-5,NA,TGTGCCAGCAGCCGTTTTTTCCGGGATGCGCAGTATTTT,CASSRFFRDAQYF
15,TRBJ2-5,NA,TRBV2,NA,TGTGCCAGCAGTGCCGACGGGACTTTAACGGAGACCCAGTACTTC,CASSADGTLTETQYF
14,TRBJ2-7,TRBD1,TRBV5-1,NA,TGCGCCAGCAGCTTGCGGCCAGGGGGCCACGAGCAGTACTTC,CASSLRPGGHEQYF
14,TRBJ1-1,NA,TRBV5-5,NA,TGTGCCAGCAGCTTGGAGTCGGGACGGACTGAAGCTTTCTTT,CASSLESGRTEAFF
14,TRBJ2-3,TRBD2,TRBV2,few,TGTGCCAGCCGCAGACTAGCGGGACCGGATACGCAGTATTTT,CASRRLAGPDTQYF
13,TRBJ2-7,NA,TRBV28,NA,TGTGCCAGCAGTTCCTTCGACCGCTACGAGCAGTACTTC,CASSSFDRYEQYF
14,TRBJ2-1,NA,TRBV29-1,NA,TGCAGCGCCGAACCCGCCAATAAGAAGAATGAGCAGTTCTTC,CSAEPANKKNEQFF
16,TRBJ1-1,TRBD1,TRBV5-1,few,TGCGCCAGCAGCCCAGGGGCGGACAGGGGGTCGTGGAGGGCTTTCTTT,CASSPGADRGSWRAFF
15,TRBJ2-5,TRBD1,TRBV6-5,NA,TGTGCCAGCACTATGGGTAGCAGGGGGAAAGGAACCCAGTACTTC,CASTMGSRGKGTQYF
13,TRBJ1-2,NA,TRBV7-9,once,TGTGCCAGCAGCTTAGACGGGGCCTCTGGCTACACCTTC,CASSLDGASGYTF
16,TRBJ2-2,NA,TRBV2,NA,TGTGCCAGCAGTGAACCGGGACTTACGAACACCGGGGAGCTGTTTTTT,CASSEPGLTNTGELFF
13,TRBJ1-5,NA,TRBV6-5,NA,TGTGCCAGCAGTTCCGGGGCCAATCAGCCCCAGCATTTT,CASSSGANQPQHF
16,TRBJ2-1,NA,TRBV9,NA,TGTGCCAGCAGCGTAGATGTCAGGAGCTCCTACAATGAGCAGTTCTTC,CASSVDVRSSYNEQFF
14,TRBJ2-2,NA,TRBV10-1,NA,TGCGCCAGCAGTTCGGACCGGGACACCGGGGAGCTGTTTTTT,CASSSDRDTGELFF
15,TRBJ2-1,TRBD1,TRBV9,NA,TGTGCCAGCAGCGTAGTGGGGGACAGGGGTTGGGAGCAGTTCTTC,CASSVVGDRGWEQFF
16,TRBJ1-3,NA,TRBV5-1,NA,TGCGCCAGCAGCTTGCGTCAGAGTAGCTCTGGAAACACCATATATTTT,CASSLRQSSSGNTIYF
18,TRBJ2-3,TRBD2,TRBV2,NA,TGTGCCAGCAGTGATGAGACTAGCGGGAGAGGGGGCACAGATACGCAGTATTTT,CASSDETSGRGGTDTQYF
13,TRBJ1-2,NA,TRBV6-5,NA,TGTGCCAGCAGTTACGGGAATAACTATGGCTACACCTTC,CASSYGNNYGYTF
17,TRBJ2-3,NA,TRBV11-2,many,TGTGCCAGCAGCCTCGGGGCCTGGGCAAGTAGCACAGATACGCAGTATTTT,CASSLGAWASSTDTQYF
15,TRBJ1-4,NA,TRBV9,NA,TGTGCCAGCAGCGTAGGGGGCGCCGATAATGAAAAACTGTTTTTT,CASSVGGADNEKLFF
13,TRBJ2-7,NA,TRBV11-3,once,TGTGCCAGCAGCCCGGTAACGGGGGTCGAGCAGTACTTC,CASSPVTGVEQYF
13,TRBJ1-1,NA,TRBV6-6,few,TGTGCCAGCAGTTCAGGGACGGTTTCGGAAGCTTTCTTT,CASSSGTVSEAFF
16,TRBJ1-1,TRBD1,TRBV12-5,NA,TGTGCTAGTGGTCAGAGACAGGGGGTGCTGAACACTGAAGCTTTCTTT,CASGQRQGVLNTEAFF
15,TRBJ2-2,NA,TRBV5-1,few,TGCGCCAGCGGTCCGGGAGCGGCGAACACCGGGGAGCTGTTTTTT,CASGPGAANTGELFF
14,TRBJ2-2,NA,TRBV13,NA,TGTGCCAGCAGCCCCCGGGCCCTCACCGGGGAGCTGTTTTTT,CASSPRALTGELFF
15,TRBJ2-7,NA,TRBV27,NA,TGTGCCAGCAGTCCAGGGGAAGAAGGTTCCTACGAGCAGTACTTC,CASSPGEEGSYEQYF
15,TRBJ2-7,NA,TRBV6-6,NA,TGTGCCAGCACTCTTGGGCAGTCCTTCTCCTACGAGCAGTACTTC,CASTLGQSFSYEQYF
13,TRBJ2-7,TRBD2,TRBV5-6,NA,TGTGCCAGCAGTCGACGCGGGAGGAACGAGCAGTACTTC,CASSRRGRNEQYF
15,TRBJ1-2,NA,TRBV18,NA,TGTGCCAGCTCACCACCGGCTACCAATAACTATGGCTACACCTTC,CASSPPATNNYGYTF
15,TRBJ1-6,NA,TRBV11-2,NA,TGTGCCAGCAGCCCGAGCGCCAGAATTAATTCACCCCTCCACTTT,CASSPSARINSPLHF
19,TRBJ2-3,TRBD1,TRBV6-1,NA,TGTGCCAGCAGTGACAGAGGGACAGGGGTTTCCACTAGCACAGATACGCAGTATTTT,CASSDRGTGVSTSTDTQYF
15,TRBJ2-3,TRBD2,TRBV30,once,TGTGCCTGGAGGGCTAGCGGGGACCCCACAGATACGCAGTATTTT,CAWRASGDPTDTQYF
16,TRBJ1-5,TRBD1,TRBV15,once,TGTGCCACCAGCATTAAGACAGGGCGGTCGAATCAGCCCCAGCATTTT,CATSIKTGRSNQPQHF
16,TRBJ1-4,TRBD1,TRBV7-8,NA,TGTGCCAGCAGCACTGGACAGGGGGCCGGTAATGAAAAACTGTTTTTT,CASSTGQGAGNEKLFF
13,TRBJ2-2,NA,TRBV7-8,once,TGTGCCAGCAGCTTAGGGGCAGCCGGGGAGCTGTTTTTT,CASSLGAAGELFF
14,TRBJ1-1,TRBD1,TRBV4-1,NA,TGCGCCAGCAGCCACCCGGGACAGACGTCTGAAGCTTTCTTT,CASSHPGQTSEAFF
14,TRBJ2-5,NA,TRBV4-1,NA,TGCGCCAGCAGCCGATTTTTCGGGACGGAGACCCAGTACTTC,CASSRFFGTETQYF
13,TRBJ2-7,NA,TRBV5-1,NA,TGCGCCAGCAGCTTGATAGCGGACAAGGAGCAGTACTTC,CASSLIADKEQYF
15,TRBJ2-5,TRBD2,TRBV28,NA,TGTGCCACGACCGATAGCGGGGCCGGTAGGGAGACCCAGTACTTC,CATTDSGAGRETQYF
13,TRBJ1-1,NA,TRBV5-4,NA,TGTGCCAGCAGCTTGATTGGGCAGTTTGAAGCTTTCTTT,CASSLIGQFEAFF
16,TRBJ2-7,TRBD2,TRBV4-1,NA,TGCGCCAGCAGCCAAGAGCTATCTAGCGGGACCTACGAGCAGTACTTC,CASSQELSSGTYEQYF
14,TRBJ2-5,TRBD2,TRBV7-6,NA,TGTGCCAGCAGCTTACTAGCGGGGTTGGAGACCCAGTACTTC,CASSLLAGLETQYF